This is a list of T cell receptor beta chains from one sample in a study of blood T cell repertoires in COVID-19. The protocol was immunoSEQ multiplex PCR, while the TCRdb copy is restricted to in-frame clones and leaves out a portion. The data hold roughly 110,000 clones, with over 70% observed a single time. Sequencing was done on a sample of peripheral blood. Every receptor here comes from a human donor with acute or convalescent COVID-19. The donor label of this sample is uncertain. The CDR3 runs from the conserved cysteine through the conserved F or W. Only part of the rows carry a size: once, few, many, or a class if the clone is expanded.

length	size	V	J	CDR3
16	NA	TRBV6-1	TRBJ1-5	CASSEDRPYSNQPQHF
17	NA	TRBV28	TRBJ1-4	CASSSLLTGSTNEKLFF
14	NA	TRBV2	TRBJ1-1	CASSETGGGTEAFF
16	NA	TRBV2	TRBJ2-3	CASSEVIGLAPDTQYF
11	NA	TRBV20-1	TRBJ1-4	CSYRGQEKLFF
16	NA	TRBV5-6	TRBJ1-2	CASTKPTGLKVYGYTF
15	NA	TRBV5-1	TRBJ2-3	CASRLGGAGSDTQYF
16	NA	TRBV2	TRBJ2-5	CASSETGTRHQETQYF
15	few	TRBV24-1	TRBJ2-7	CATSESGGTTYEQYF
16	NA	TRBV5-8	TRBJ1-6	CASSLSLMRINSPLHF